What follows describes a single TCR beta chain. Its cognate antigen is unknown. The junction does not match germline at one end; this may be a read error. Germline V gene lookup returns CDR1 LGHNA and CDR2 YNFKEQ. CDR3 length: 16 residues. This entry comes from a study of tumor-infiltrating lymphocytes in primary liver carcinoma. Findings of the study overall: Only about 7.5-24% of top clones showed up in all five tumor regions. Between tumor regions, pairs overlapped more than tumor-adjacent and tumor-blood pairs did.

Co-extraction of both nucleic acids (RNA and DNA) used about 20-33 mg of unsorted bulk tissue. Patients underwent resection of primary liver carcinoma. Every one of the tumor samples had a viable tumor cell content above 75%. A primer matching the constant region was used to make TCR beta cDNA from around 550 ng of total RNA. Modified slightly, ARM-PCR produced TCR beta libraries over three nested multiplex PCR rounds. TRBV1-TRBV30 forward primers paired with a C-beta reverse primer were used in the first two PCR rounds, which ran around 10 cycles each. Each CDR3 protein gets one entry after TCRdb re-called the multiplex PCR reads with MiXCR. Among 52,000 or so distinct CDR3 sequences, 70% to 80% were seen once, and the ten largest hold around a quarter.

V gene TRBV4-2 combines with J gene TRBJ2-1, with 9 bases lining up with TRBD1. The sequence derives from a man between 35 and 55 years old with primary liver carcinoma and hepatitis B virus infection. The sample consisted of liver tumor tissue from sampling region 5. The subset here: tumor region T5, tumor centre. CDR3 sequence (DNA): TGTGCCAGCAGCCGCGCCGGGGGACAGGGAAACAATGAGCGGTTCTTC. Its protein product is CASSRAGGQGNNERFF.